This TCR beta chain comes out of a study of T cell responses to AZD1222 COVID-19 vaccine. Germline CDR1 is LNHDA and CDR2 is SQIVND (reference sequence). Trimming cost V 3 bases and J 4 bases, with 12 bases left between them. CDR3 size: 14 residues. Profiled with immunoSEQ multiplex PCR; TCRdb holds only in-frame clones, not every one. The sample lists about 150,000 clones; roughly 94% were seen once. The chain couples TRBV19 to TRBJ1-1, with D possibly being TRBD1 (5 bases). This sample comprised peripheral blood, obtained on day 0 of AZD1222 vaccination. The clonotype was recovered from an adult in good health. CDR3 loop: CASSIGLRATEAFF. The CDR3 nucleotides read TGTGCCAGTAGTATCGGGCTCAGGGCCACTGAAGCTTTCTTT.